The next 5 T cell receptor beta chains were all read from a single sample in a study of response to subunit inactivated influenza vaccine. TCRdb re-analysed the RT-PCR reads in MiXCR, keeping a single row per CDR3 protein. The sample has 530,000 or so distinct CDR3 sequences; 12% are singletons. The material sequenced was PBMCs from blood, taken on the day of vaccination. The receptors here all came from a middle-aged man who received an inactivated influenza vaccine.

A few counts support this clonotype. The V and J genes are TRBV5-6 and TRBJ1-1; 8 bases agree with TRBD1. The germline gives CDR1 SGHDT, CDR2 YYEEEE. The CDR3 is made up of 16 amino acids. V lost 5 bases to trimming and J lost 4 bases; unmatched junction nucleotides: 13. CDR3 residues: CASSFPLTGDPTEAFF. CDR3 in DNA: TGTGCCAGCAGTTTCCCACTGACAGGGGACCCCACTGAAGCTTTCTTT. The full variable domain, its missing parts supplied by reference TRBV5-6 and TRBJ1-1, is DAGVTQSPTHLIKTRGQQVTLRCSPKSGHDTVSWYQQALGQGPQFIFQYYEEEERQRGNFPDRFSGHQFPNYSSELNVNALLLGDSALYLCASSFPLTGDPTEAFFGQGTRLTVV.

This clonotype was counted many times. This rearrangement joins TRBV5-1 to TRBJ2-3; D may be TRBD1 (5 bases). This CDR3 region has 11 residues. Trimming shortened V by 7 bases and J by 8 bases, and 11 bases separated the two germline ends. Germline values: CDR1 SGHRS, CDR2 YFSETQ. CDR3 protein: CASYFRGTQYF. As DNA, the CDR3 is TGCGCCAGCTATTTTAGGGGTACGCAGTATTTT.

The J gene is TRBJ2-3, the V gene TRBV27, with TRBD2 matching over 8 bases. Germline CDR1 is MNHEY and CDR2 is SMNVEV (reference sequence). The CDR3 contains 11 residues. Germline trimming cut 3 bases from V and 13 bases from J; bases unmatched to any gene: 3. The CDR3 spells CASSFSGNKYF. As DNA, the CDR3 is TGTGCCAGCAGTTTTAGCGGGAATAAGTATTTT.

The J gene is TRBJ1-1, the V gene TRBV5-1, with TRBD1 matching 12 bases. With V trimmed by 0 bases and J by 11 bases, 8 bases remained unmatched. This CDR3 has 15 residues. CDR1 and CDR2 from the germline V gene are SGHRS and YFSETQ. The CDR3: CASSLEGQGAMDAFF. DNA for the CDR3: TGCGCCAGCAGCTTGGAGGGACAGGGGGCTATGGATGCTTTCTTT.

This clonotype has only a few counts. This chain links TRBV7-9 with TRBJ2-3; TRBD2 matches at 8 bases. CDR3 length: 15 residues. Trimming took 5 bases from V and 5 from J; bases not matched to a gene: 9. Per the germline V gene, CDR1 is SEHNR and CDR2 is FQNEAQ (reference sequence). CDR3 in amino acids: CASSPAGVLRDTQYF. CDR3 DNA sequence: TGTGCCAGCAGCCCAGCGGGGGTCCTCCGAGATACGCAGTATTTT.